The present TCR beta chain was sequenced within a study of Graves' ophthalmopathy and Graves' hyperthyroidism. Comment on this clonotype: Antigen specificity is unknown.

From RNA, the CDR3 regions of TCR beta chains were amplified and sequenced. First-round RT-PCR employed HTBI primers, with a second-round multiplex PCR after it. TCRdb fed the multiplex PCR reads into MiXCR, producing one record per CDR3 protein. The sample has 580,000 or so distinct CDR3 sequences; roughly 40% are singletons. Study-level findings and limits: Sensitivity reached roughly 88% and specificity approximately 81% for a 13-signature model separating ophthalmopathy from stable hyperthyroidism. Most expanded thyroid clonotypes above 0.001 frequency also appeared in blood.

Germline CDR1 reads MNHNY; CDR2 reads SVGAGI (reference sequence). The CDR3 sequence is 11 residues long. V was pared by 10 bases and J by 9 bases, with 5 bases of the junction left unmatched. The hyperthyroidism patients, aged 18 to 65, had been newly diagnosed, with under 2 months' duration. Among the exclusions were patients with other autoimmune diseases, uncontrolled infections, pregnancy or lactation. The chain links TRBV6-6 to TRBJ2-2; 7 nucleotides match TRBD2. Material: peripheral blood or thyroid tissue (not recorded which). The TCR originated in an adult man with Graves' hyperthyroidism. The CDR3 DNA reads TGTGCCACCTGGGGGGGGTGGGAGCTGTTTTTT. It specifies CATWGGWELFF.